The sequence of this TCR beta chain was determined in a study of T cell repertoires in cytomegalovirus infection. The wider study: Shared public TCR beta signatures pointed to both CMV infection and a matching HLA type.

J gave up 10 bases and V 3 bases, and 9 bases lay outside the gene matches. Per germline, CDR1 LNHNV and CDR2 YYDKDF (reference sequence). The CDR3 contains 16 residues. This clonotype has a count of ten or more. Using its own MiXCR run on the reads, TCRdb lists one record per CDR3 protein. This table holds some 220,000 distinct CDR3 sequences, over 9% found once. Material: PBMCs. This clonotype was sampled from a human donor in good health (CMV status not recorded). Some clones in this sample may be carry-over from other donors' samples. The chain uses TRBV15 and TRBJ2-1; TRBD2 agrees at 13 bases. CDR3 in DNA: TGTGCCACCAGCAGCGGGACTAGCGGGGCTCTTAGGGAGCAGTTCTTC. It encodes CATSSGTSGALREQFF.